A selection of T cell receptor beta chains follows, all from one sample in a study of T cells in Graves' hyperthyroidism and ophthalmopathy. TCRdb passed the multiplex PCR reads through MiXCR, listing each CDR3 protein once. The top ten hold about two fifths of the sample, which has about 500,000 distinct CDR3 sequences, roughly 45% seen once. The specimen sequenced was peripheral blood or thyroid tissue (not recorded which). Receptors originate from an adult woman with Graves' disease, either hyperthyroidism or ophthalmopathy (not recorded which). The CDR3 runs from the conserved cysteine through the conserved F or W. Each record gives: V gene, D gene, J gene, clone size, CDR3 protein, CDR3 DNA. The D gene is left open where the match is weak. Expanded clones get a size class; other rows say once, few or many, or leave the size out.

TRBV7-2	-	TRBJ1-5	many	CASSRAGNQPQHF	TGTGCCAGCAGCCGAGCGGGAAATCAGCCCCAGCATTTT
TRBV2	TRBD1	TRBJ2-7	many	CASRGDRGSLYEQYF	TGTGCCAGCAGAGGAGACAGGGGATCATTATACGAGCAGTACTTC
TRBV29-1	-	TRBJ1-3	-	CSVEGTIANTIYF	TGCAGCGTTGAAGGGACCATCGCAAACACCATATATTTT
TRBV7-9	-	TRBJ2-7	-	CASSFVLGGAVYEQYF	TGTGCCAGCAGCTTTGTTTTGGGGGGCGCCGTCTACGAGCAGTACTTC
TRBV5-1	-	TRBJ1-1	many	CASSFQGMNTEAFF	TGCGCCAGCAGCTTCCAGGGGATGAACACTGAAGCTTTCTTT
TRBV7-9	TRBD2	TRBJ2-5	many	CASSPRNSGKKETQYF	TGTGCCAGCAGCCCCCGGAATAGCGGGAAGAAGGAGACCCAGTACTTC
TRBV7-2	-	TRBJ2-2	many	CASSPQGPGELFF	TGTGCCAGCAGCCCACAGGGCCCCGGGGAGCTGTTTTTT
TRBV15	TRBD1	TRBJ2-7	-	CATSSLDRPHPGRAYEQYF	TGTGCCACCAGCAGCTTGGACAGGCCCCACCCGGGACGAGCCTACGAGCAGTACTTC
TRBV29-1	-	TRBJ2-5	-	CSVDPRGRQETQYF	TGCAGCGTTGACCCGCGGGGGCGCCAAGAGACCCAGTACTTC
TRBV29-1	-	TRBJ1-2	many	CSVAGTPYGYTF	TGCAGCGTAGCCGGGACACCGTATGGCTACACCTTC
TRBV10-3	TRBD1	TRBJ1-5	-	CAISGTGGNQPQHF	TGTGCCATCTCGGGGACAGGGGGCAATCAGCCCCAGCATTTT
TRBV11-2	TRBD1	TRBJ2-6	-	CASSLTPRTGANLGAF	TGTGCCAGCAGCTTAACCCCTCGGACAGGGGCGAACCTAGGTGCTTTC
TRBV20-1	TRBD2	TRBJ2-7	few	CSARDVRGLAVREQYF	TGCAGTGCTAGAGACGTTCGAGGACTAGCAGTTAGGGAGCAGTACTTC
TRBV5-1	-	TRBJ2-5	once	CASSPQGTKETQYF	TGCGCCAGCAGCCCACAGGGGACTAAAGAGACCCAGTACTTC
TRBV15	-	TRBJ2-7	few	CATSLGTSSRYEQYF	TGTGCCACCAGCTTAGGGACTTCGTCACGCTACGAGCAGTACTTC
TRBV9	-	TRBJ2-7	few	CASSIKGDGYEQYF	TGTGCCAGCAGCATCAAGGGGGACGGCTACGAGCAGTACTTC
TRBV7-2	TRBD1	TRBJ1-5	-	CASSPRAGTGWQPQHF	TGTGCCAGCAGCCCCCGCGCAGGGACAGGTTGGCAGCCCCAGCATTTT
TRBV16	-	TRBJ1-5	-	CASSQLRGTELSNQPQHF	TGTGCCAGCAGCCAACTCCGGGGCACGGAACTTAGCAATCAGCCCCAGCATTTT
TRBV7-2	-	TRBJ2-2	-	CASSLASRELNTGELFF	TGTGCCAGCAGCTTAGCGAGCAGGGAACTTAACACCGGGGAGCTGTTTTTT
TRBV10-3	-	TRBJ2-2	many	CAISESGTNTGELFF	TGTGCCATCAGTGAGTCGGGTACGAACACCGGGGAGCTGTTTTTT
TRBV15	-	TRBJ2-7	many	CATSRDGGEQYF	TGTGCCACCAGCAGAGATGGGGGCGAGCAGTACTTC
TRBV5-1	TRBD1	TRBJ1-2	many	CASSDGTGGGYTF	TGCGCCAGCAGCGACGGGACAGGTGGTGGCTACACCTTC
TRBV29-1	-	TRBJ1-2	-	CSVVGRLNYGYTF	TGCAGCGTTGTGGGACGGCTGAACTATGGCTACACCTTC
TRBV20-1	-	TRBJ2-5	-	CSASRVNSNQPQYF	TGCAGTGCTTCCAGGGTCAATAGCAATCAGCCCCAGTACTTC
TRBV29-1	-	TRBJ2-2	-	CSVIPGSLNTGELFF	TGCAGCGTGATCCCTGGCAGCCTGAACACCGGGGAGCTGTTTTTT
TRBV2	TRBD1	TRBJ1-1	-	CASGTAEAFF	TGTGCCAGCGGGACAGCTGAAGCTTTCTTT